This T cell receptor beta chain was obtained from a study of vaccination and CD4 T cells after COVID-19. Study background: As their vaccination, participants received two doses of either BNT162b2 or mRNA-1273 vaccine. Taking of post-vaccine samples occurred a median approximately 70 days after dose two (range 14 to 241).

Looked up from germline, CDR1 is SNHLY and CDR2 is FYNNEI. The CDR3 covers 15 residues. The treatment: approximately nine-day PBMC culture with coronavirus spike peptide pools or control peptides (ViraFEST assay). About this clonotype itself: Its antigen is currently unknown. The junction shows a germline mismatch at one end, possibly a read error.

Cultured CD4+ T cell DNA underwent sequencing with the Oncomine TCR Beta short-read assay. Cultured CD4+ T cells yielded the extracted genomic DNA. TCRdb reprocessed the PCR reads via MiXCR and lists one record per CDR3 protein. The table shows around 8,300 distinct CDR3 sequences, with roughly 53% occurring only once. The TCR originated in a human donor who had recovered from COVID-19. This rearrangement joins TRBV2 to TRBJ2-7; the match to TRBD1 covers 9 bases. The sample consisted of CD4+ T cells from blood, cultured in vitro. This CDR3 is CASSLRGDRVPVRDF. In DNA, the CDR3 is TGTGCCAGCAGTCTAAGGGGGGACAGGGTCCCAGTGAGGGACTTC.